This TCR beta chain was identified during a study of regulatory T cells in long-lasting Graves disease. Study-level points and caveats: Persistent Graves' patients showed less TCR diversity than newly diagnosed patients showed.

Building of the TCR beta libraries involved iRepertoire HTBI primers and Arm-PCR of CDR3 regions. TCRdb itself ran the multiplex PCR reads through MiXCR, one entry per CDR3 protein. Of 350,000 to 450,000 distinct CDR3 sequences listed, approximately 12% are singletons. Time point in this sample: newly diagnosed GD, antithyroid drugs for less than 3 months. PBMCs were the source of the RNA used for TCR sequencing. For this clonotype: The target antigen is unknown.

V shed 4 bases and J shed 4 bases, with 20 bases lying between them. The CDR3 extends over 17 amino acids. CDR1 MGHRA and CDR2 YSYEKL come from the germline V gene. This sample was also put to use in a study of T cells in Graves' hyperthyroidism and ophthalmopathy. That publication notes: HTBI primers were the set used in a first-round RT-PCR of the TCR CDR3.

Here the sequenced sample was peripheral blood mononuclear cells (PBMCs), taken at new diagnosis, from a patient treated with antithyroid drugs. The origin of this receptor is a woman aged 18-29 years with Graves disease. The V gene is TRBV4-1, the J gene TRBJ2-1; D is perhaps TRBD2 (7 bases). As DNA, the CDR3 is TGCGCCAGCAGCCGGGGGGGCAGCGGGCGCCGATACAATGAGCAGTTCTTC. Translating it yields CASSRGGSGRRYNEQFF.